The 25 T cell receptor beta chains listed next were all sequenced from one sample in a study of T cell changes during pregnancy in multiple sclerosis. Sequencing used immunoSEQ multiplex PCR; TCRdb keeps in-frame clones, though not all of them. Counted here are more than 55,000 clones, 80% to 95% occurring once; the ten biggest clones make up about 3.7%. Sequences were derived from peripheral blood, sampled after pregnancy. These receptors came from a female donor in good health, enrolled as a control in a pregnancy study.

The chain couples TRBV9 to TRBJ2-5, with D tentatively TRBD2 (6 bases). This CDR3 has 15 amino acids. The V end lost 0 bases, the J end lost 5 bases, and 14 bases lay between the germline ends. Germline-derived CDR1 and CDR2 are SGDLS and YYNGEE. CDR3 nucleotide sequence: TGTGCCAGCAGCGTAGTCGGAGGGACTGGGGAGACCCAGTACTTC. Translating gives CASSVVGGTGETQYF.

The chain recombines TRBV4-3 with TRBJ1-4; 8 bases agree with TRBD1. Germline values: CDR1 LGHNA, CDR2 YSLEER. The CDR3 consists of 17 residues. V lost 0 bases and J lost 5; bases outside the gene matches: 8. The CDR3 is CASSQEMPGGGNEKLFF. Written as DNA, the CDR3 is TGCGCCAGCAGCCAAGAGATGCCAGGGGGCGGGAATGAAAAACTGTTTTTT.

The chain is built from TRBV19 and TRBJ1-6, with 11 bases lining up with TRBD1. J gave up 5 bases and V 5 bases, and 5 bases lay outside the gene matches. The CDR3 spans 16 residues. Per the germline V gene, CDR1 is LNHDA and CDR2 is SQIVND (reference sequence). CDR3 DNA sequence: TGTGCCAGTAGTCGGGACAGGGGGAAAAATAATTCACCCCTCCACTTT. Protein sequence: CASSRDRGKNNSPLHF.

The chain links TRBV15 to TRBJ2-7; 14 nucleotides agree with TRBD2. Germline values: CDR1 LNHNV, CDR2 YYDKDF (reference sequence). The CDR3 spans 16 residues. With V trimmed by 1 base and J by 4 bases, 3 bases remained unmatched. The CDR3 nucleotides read TGTGCCACCAGCAGAGGGACTAGCGGGAGGATGTACGAGCAGTACTTC. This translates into CATSRGTSGRMYEQYF.

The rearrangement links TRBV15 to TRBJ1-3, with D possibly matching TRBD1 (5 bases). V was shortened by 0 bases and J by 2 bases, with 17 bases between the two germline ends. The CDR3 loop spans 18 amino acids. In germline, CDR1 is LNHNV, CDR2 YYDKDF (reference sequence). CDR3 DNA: TGTGCCACCAGCAGAGATCTCTGGAGGGACCTTACTGGAAACACCATATATTTT. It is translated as CATSRDLWRDLTGNTIYF.

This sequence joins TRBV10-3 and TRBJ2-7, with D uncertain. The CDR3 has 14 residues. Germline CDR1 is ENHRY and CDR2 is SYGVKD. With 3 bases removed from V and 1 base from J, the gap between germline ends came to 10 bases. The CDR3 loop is CAISDNTLSYEQYF. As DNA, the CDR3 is TGTGCCATCAGTGATAACACCCTTTCCTACGAGCAGTACTTC.

CDR3 loop: CASSPEGGTSYEQYF. CDR3 in DNA: TGTGCCAGCAGCCCCGAAGGGGGTACCTCCTACGAGCAGTACTTC. The chain links TRBV7-6 to TRBJ2-7, with D perhaps TRBD1 (6 bases). This CDR3 region has 15 residues. V lost 5 bases and J 0 bases, leaving 14 bases between the germline ends. Germline CDR1 reads SGHVS; CDR2 reads FNYEAQ.

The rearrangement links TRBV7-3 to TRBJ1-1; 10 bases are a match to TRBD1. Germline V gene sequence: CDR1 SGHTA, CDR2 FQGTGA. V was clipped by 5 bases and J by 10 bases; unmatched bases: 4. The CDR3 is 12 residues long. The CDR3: CASSETGGLAFF. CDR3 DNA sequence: TGTGCCAGCAGCGAGACAGGGGGCCTAGCTTTCTTT.

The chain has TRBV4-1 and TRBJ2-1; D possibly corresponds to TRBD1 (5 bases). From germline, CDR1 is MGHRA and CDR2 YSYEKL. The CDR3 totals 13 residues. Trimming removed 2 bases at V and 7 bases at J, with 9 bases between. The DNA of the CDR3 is TGCGCCAGCAGCCAAAGGGGTATGAATGAGCAGTTCTTC. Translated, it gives CASSQRGMNEQFF.

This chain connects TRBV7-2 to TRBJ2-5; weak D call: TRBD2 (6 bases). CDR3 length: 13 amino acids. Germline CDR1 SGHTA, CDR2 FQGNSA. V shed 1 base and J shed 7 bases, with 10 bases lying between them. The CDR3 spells CASSLGLDGTQYF. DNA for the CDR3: TGTGCCAGCAGCTTAGGACTAGACGGGACCCAGTACTTC.

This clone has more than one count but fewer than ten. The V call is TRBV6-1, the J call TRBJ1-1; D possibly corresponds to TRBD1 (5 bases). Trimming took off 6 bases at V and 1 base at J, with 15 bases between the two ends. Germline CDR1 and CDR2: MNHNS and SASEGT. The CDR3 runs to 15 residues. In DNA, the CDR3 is TGTGCCAGCAGGTCTTGGGGGGTCTGGAACACTGAAGCTTTCTTT. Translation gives CASRSWGVWNTEAFF.

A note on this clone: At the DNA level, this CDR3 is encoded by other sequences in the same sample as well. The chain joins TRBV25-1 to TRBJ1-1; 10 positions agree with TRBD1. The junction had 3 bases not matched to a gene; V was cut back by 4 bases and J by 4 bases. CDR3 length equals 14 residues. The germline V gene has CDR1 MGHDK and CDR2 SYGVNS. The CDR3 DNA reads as TGTGCCAGCAGTGGACAGGGGGCACCCACTGAAGCTTTCTTT. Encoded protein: CASSGQGAPTEAFF.

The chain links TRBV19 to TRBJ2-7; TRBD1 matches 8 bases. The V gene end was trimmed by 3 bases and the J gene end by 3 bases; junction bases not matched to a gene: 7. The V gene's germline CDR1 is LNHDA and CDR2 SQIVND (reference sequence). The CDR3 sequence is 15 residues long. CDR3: CASSMEGQALYEQYF. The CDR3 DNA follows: TGTGCCAGTAGTATGGAGGGACAGGCCCTCTACGAGCAGTACTTC.

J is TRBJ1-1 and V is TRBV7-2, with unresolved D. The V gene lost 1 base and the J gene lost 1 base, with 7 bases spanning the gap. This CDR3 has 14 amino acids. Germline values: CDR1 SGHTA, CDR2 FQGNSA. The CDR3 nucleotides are TGTGCCAGCAGCTTAGGAGGCCGGAACACTGAAGCTTTCTTT. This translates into CASSLGGRNTEAFF. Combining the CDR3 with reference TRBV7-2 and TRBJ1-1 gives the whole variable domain GAGVSQSPSNKVTEKGKDVELRCDPISGHTALYWYRQSLGQGLEFLIYFQGNSAPDKSGLPSDRFSAERTGGSVSTLTIQRTQQEDSAVYLCASSLGGRNTEAFFGQGTRLTVV.

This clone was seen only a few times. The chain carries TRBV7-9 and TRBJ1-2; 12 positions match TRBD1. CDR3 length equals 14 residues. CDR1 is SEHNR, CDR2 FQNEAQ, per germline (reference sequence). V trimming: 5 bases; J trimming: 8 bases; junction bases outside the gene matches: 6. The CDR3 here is CASSIGTGGFGYTF. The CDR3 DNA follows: TGTGCCAGCAGCATCGGGACAGGGGGCTTCGGCTACACCTTC.

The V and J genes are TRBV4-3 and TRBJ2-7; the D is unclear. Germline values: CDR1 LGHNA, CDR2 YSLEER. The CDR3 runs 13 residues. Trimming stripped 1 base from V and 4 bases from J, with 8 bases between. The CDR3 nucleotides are TGCGCCAGCAGCCAAGTTTTAGATTACGAGCAGTACTTC. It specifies CASSQVLDYEQYF.

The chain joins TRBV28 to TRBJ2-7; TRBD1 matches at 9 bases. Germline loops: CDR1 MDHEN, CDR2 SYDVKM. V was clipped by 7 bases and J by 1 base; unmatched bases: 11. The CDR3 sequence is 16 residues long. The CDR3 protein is CASTLSGTGRSYEQYF. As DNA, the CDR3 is TGTGCCAGCACCCTAAGCGGGACAGGGAGGTCCTACGAGCAGTACTTC.

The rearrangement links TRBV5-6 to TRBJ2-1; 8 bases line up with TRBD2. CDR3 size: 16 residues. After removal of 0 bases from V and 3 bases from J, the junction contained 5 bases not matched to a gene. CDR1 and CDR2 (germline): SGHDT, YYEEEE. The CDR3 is CASSLGGSGNYNEQFF. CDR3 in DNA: TGTGCCAGCAGCTTGGGTGGTAGCGGGAACTACAATGAGCAGTTCTTC.

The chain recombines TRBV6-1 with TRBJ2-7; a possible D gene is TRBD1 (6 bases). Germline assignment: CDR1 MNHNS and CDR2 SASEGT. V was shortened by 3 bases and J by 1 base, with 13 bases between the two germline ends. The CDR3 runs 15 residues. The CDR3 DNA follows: TGTGCCAGCAGTGAGTGGGCGGACAGTTCCTACGAGCAGTACTTC. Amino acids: CASSEWADSSYEQYF.

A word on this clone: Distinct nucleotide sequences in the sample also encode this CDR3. CDR3 DNA sequence: TGCGCCAGCAGCTTGGGACTAGCGGTTAGCACAGATACGCAGTATTTT. Translating it yields CASSLGLAVSTDTQYF. The chain recombines TRBV5-1 with TRBJ2-3; 9 nucleotides line up with TRBD2. CDR3 length: 16 amino acids. Germline V gene data show CDR1 as SGHRS and CDR2 as YFSETQ. J was trimmed by 0 bases and V by 0 bases; bases with no gene match: 2.

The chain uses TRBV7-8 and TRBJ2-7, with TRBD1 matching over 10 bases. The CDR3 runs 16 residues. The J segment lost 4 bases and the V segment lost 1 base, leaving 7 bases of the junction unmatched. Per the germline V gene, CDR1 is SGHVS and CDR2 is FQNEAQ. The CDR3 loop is CASSLDPPGQGYEQYF. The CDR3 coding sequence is TGTGCCAGCAGCTTAGACCCTCCGGGACAGGGGTACGAGCAGTACTTC.

CDR3 sequence reads: CASSTTPGTGNGYTF. CDR3 DNA sequence: TGTGCCAGCAGTACAACTCCCGGGACAGGAAATGGCTACACCTTC. The gene calls are TRBV6-1 and TRBJ1-2; TRBD1 matches at 8 bases. There are 15 residues in the CDR3. V was pared by 5 bases and J by 6 bases, with 11 bases of the junction left unmatched. Germline CDR1 is MNHNS and CDR2 is SASEGT.

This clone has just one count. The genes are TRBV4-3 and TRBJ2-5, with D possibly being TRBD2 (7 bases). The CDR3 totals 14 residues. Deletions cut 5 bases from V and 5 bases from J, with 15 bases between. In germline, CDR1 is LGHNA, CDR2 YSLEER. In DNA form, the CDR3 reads TGCGCCAGCAGCGAGGCGGGGGCGGGGGAGACCCAGTACTTC. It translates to CASSEAGAGETQYF.

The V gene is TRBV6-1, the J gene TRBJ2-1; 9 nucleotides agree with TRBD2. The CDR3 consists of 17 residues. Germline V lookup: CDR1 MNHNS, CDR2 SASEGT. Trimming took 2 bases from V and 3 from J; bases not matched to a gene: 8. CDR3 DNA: TGTGCCAGCAGTGAACTACCGTTTAGCGGGAGCTACAATGAGCAGTTCTTC. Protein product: CASSELPFSGSYNEQFF.

CDR3 sequence: CASSPGAGAGHAYEQYF. CDR3 in DNA: TGCGCCAGCAGCCCTGGAGCGGGGGCCGGCCACGCCTACGAGCAGTACTTC. The chain uses TRBV4-1 and TRBJ2-5, with 8 bases that match TRBD2. The J call is doubtful: the DNA matches TRBJ2-7 better. The CDR3 loop spans 17 amino acids. The germline CDR1 and CDR2 sequences are MGHRA and YSYEKL.